Described below is a single TCR beta chain sequence and its context. The sample comes from a study of tumor-infiltrating lymphocytes in primary liver carcinoma. In germline, CDR1 is SEHNR, CDR2 FQNEAQ (reference sequence). The CDR3 runs to 13 residues. Deletions cut 0 bases from V and 10 bases from J, with 10 bases between. Reverse transcription of approximately 500 ng total RNA with a constant-region primer produced TCR beta cDNA. Libraries of TCR beta came from three nested multiplex PCR rounds with slightly modified ARM-PCR. Both of the initial two PCR rounds ran for approximately 11 cycles and employed TRBV1-TRBV30 forward primers alongside a C-beta reverse primer. TCRdb reanalysed the multiplex PCR reads using MiXCR and keeps one entry per CDR3 protein. The sample shows 310,000 or so distinct CDR3 sequences, 50% to 60% of them seen only once. Unsorted whole blood supplied the RNA, and germline DNA was extracted too. Chronic HBV infection was present in the patients, who were treatment-naive.

This receptor was identified in a woman in her twenties or thirties with primary liver carcinoma and hepatitis B virus infection. The chain uses TRBV7-9 and TRBJ2-1; D is uncertain. Sequenced: peripheral blood. CDR3 nucleotides: TGTGCCAGCAGCTTAGCACGCCCCTGGGAGCAGTTCTTC. Translated, it gives CASSLARPWEQFF.